This T cell receptor (beta chain) derives from a study of blood T cell repertoires in COVID-19. Study-wide context: The United States, Italy and Spain were the sources of the acute and convalescent COVID-19 samples. PBMCs, B-cell-depleted T cells, or T cells provided the cDNA or gDNA that made up the material.

Some clones are missing from TCRdb's copy, which holds only in-frame ones; the method was immunoSEQ multiplex PCR. This sample carries about 260,000 clones, more than 85% of them seen once, and the ten largest clones take approximately 2.7%. A PCR-confirmed or clinician-diagnosed COVID-19 case had contacted exposed participants within 2 weeks of entry. The receptor comes from a man between 40 and 49 years old who had been exposed to COVID-19. Input material: PBMCs or T cells enriched from blood (not recorded which).

The CDR3 region has the DNA TGCGCCAGCAGCCAGAGGACTAGCGGGGGCGAGCAGTACTTC. Translated, it gives CASSQRTSGGEQYF. The chain links TRBV4-3 to TRBJ2-7; TRBD2 matches at 13 bases. Germline loops: CDR1 LGHNA, CDR2 YSLEER. Germline trimming cut 3 bases from V and 6 bases from J; bases unmatched to any gene: 2. This CDR3 spans 14 amino acids.